This TCR beta chain stems from a study of cytomegalovirus exposure and HLA in healthy donors (dated by TCRdb to 2016 to 2017). At the level of the whole study: In an earlier analysis of 450 to 750 of the donors, 276 Gb of sequence data and 117 million unique TCR beta sequences from about 190 million T cells were reported. Several DR-DQ haplotypes were treated as single units for association and clustering because of strong linkage in the cohort. Besides the first cohort of some 670 subjects, a separate validation cohort made up of 120 different subjects was used. The number of typed donors differed by locus: roughly 629-640 for A, B, C, DRB1 and DQB1; approximately 520 for DQA1; over 600 for DPA1; and 450 to 480 for DPB1. Alongside the repertoire data, information on donor age, sex, ethnicity and CMV serostatus was compiled. To study patterns of TCR occurrence, a later analysis re-analyzed previously published TCR beta repertoires from 666 donors and added high-resolution HLA genotyping. HLA typing included class I and class II loci at four-digit resolution. Among the approximately 400 genotyped donors, roughly 80% belonged to the genetic ancestry cluster associated with self-reported Caucasian donors. A later genetic analysis used genome-wide SNP genotypes for about 65% of the 666 donors, treating that subset as a discovery cohort. Rather than drawing on any new phenotypic data, the later analysis identified candidate immune exposures from TCR beta sequences and the way those sequences occurred across donors. Among 398 genotyped donors of the cohort, an average of around 250,000 unique TCR beta nucleotide sequences was sequenced per donor, of which roughly 17% were non-productive. The study used immunosequencing to profile the T cell repertoires of 600 to 850 subjects and linked those repertoires to cytomegalovirus serostatus. Every repertoire in the discovery cohort had been generated on one and the same sequencing platform. The aim of the study was to test whether cataloging public T cell receptors could identify signatures of past pathogen exposure. In an earlier analysis of a few hundred of the donors, high-throughput TCR beta sequencing was used to judge whether each TCR beta V gene segment behaved as functional or pseudogenic. High-throughput TCR immunosequencing, statistical association of individual TCRs with disease status, and machine learning were combined to predict cytomegalovirus infection status. An early release covering roughly 640 HLA-typed donors comprised about 300 gigabases of sequencing data and 85 million or so unique TCR sequences.

Its CDR3 holds 15 amino acids, cysteine through phenylalanine. The kept DNA is CDR3 alone, 45 bases in frame from the first base. Trimmed from V: 4 bases; trimmed from J: 8 bases; junction bases lacking a gene match: 7. According to the germline V gene, CDR1 reads MGHRA and CDR2 reads YSYEKL. Preparation of the library involved the immunoSEQ multiplex PCR assay. For the multiplex PCR, a mixture combining 60 forward primers for TCR Vbeta segments and 13 reverse primers for TCR Jbeta segments was used. The CDR3 region of rearranged TCR beta genes was amplified from genomic DNA with a multiplex PCR assay. The Illumina HiSeq System was used to sequence the amplified TCR beta libraries as 87-base-pair reads. The source study handled its data this way. A later analysis tallied 75 million to 95 million unique TCR beta chains across the roughly 610 repertoires, and about 10 million of those chains were shared by two or more donors. A nearest-neighbor algorithm error-corrected the raw reads and collapsed the reads into unique sequences, merging closely related sequences to remove PCR and sequencing errors. To assign V, D and J gene segments, CDR3 sequences were aligned to IMGT reference sequences. Each retained sequence needed at least a six-nucleotide match to both a V gene segment and a J gene segment. Rearrangements were classified as productive when the CDR3 lacked stop codons and remained in frame with V and J, and all other rearrangements were classified as non-productive. CDR3 was defined according to IMGT convention as the region running from the second conserved V-encoded cysteine to the conserved J-encoded phenylalanine. Sequences without an unambiguous match to a single V gene segment were excluded from the earlier analysis of 587 of the donors. In an earlier analysis of some 590 of the donors, a V segment was called functional when productive rearrangements were above 56.7%, and segregating when the standard deviation between donors exceeded 5%. A statistical classification framework was built for diagnosing cytomegalovirus status from the catalog of TCR beta chain sequences. In a later analysis, V and J genes were assigned by comparing TCR nucleotide sequences against IMGT/GENE-DB human TR gene sequences. Using the TCRdist pipeline, a later analysis assigned CDR3 sequences along with most-parsimonious VDJ recombination scenarios. A later analysis defined each TCR beta chain by its CDR3 amino acid sequence plus V-gene family, and excluded reads lacking a unique V-gene family. As a way to deal with suspected cross-contamination and a sequencing artifact, a later analysis dropped hundreds of nucleotide sequences that were highly shared and had low generation probability. A later analysis calculated a clonal expansion index for each public chain from normalized within-repertoire ranks of inferred template counts. Generation probabilities in a later analysis came from a VDJ recombination model fitted to out-of-frame rearrangements, and those results were checked against IGoR. In a later analysis, TCR-TCR, TCR-HLA and TCR-CMV co-occurrence was scored with hypergeometric tests, and a repertoire-size bias correction was applied to TCR pairs. To estimate false discovery rates, a later analysis permuted the HLA or CMV assignments 20 times. In a later analysis, co-occurring TCRs were grouped using DBSCAN, and TCRdist sequence similarity was added for clustering within HLA-allele-positive subsets. For co-occurrence clustering, repertoires with fewer than 30,000 or more than 120,000 public chains were excluded, along with roughly 5 repertoires with anomalous nucleotide sharing. This is the immuneACCESS table as TCRdb keeps it, with only in-frame sequences that have V and J called. A part of the clones is gone; compared with another copy, unresolved V genes explain less than half, and the rest is unexplained. V and J calls and clone size are those listed in that table; D and trimming were worked out from the DNA. The sample table contains some 89,000 clones; only one count was recorded for nearly 80% of them. The top ten hold over 3.5% of the sample.

Details on this clone: Which antigen it targets is not known. No clone much larger than this one lies a single base away; base qualities are absent.

Paper-wide results and their limitations: A further reported finding was that TCR beta sequences accurately predicted the HLA-A and HLA-B alleles for most subjects in the first cohort. Strong co-occurrence of HLA alleles, especially DR and DQ, made assigning TCR associations to individual alleles difficult. In a later analysis, HLA-associated TCR beta chains were found to be more clonally expanded and to have lower generation probabilities than equally common non-associated chains. Most CMV-associated TCR beta chains appeared to be HLA-restricted in a later analysis, and the HLA associations seemed to be driven largely by CMV exposure. A cluster of highly shared sequence variants was judged likely to be a technical artifact of the sequencing pipeline. CMV serostatus was the only immune exposure information available for the cohort. Some IMGT-functional V segments, including TRBV6-2 and TRBV6-3, could not be told apart with the 87-base-pair reads, so those segments were excluded. In a later genetic analysis, a missense DCLRE1C variant was associated with V-gene and J-gene trimming of TCR beta chains, and the association was replicated in an independent cohort. Three of the identified cytomegalovirus-associated TCR beta chains were confirmed in vitro to be specific for cytomegalovirus antigens. An earlier analysis of approximately 530 of the donors showed that most TCR beta V segments appeared in productive rearrangements either about 87% or about 30% of the time, which broadly matched IMGT annotations. Across donors, most TCR sequences were observed very rarely, whereas some public TCRs were present in many individuals. The authors suggested that the approach could potentially be extended to other disease states and immunological phenotypes. A later analysis reported that several top co-occurrence clusters appeared linked to parvovirus B19, influenza, CMV and Epstein-Barr virus. The classifier was reported to diagnose cytomegalovirus status with high specificity and sensitivity in both the original cohort and the validation cohort. Because some donors lacked HLA typing at each locus, the association tests relied only on the typed subset. In a later analysis, TCR association rates were found to vary across HLA loci, with the most associated TCRs seen for DRB1 alleles and the fewest for HLA-C alleles. Because counts were too low, about 15 rarely observed V segments, including chromosome 9 orphons, were left out of the earlier analysis of some 600 of the donors. In a later genetic analysis, fewer N-insertions in productive TCRs were reported among donors in an Asian-associated ancestry cluster than the roughly 710-donor mean. This cohort had only TCR beta chains sequenced, and the lack of alpha or paired-chain data limited which features could be detected. The study listed 150 to 200 TCR beta chains as associated with cytomegalovirus. At a false discovery rate of 0.05, a later analysis linked 15,000 to 20,000 TCR beta sequences to specific HLA alleles. Sequencing depth was assumed to be roughly uniform across donors in the presence/absence analyses, though that assumption may not hold. Linkage disequilibrium might explain the correlated functional status among segregating V segments, but an unknown experimental factor could not be excluded.

The cohort consisted of 670 or so healthy bone marrow donors. At the time of sampling, every cohort member was nominally healthy, though immune exposures that went unrecorded were likely present. The donor was CMV seropositive and was included in the group of 250 to 350 seropositive cohort members. Every donor gave a peripheral blood sample, and the peripheral blood mononuclear cells from that sample were used for TCR beta sequencing. The Qiagen DNeasy Blood Extraction Kit was used to extract genomic DNA from the blood cell samples. The sequenced sample was PBMCs. The chain uses TRBV4-1 and TRBJ2-1, and TRBD2 matches 11 of the central bases. This sequence was found in a woman aged 40 to 50 in good health and CMV-seropositive. The CDR3 region reads CASSPLAGGTDEQFF. The nucleotide sequence reads TGCGCCAGCAGCCCGTTAGCGGGAGGGACCGATGAGCAGTTCTTC.